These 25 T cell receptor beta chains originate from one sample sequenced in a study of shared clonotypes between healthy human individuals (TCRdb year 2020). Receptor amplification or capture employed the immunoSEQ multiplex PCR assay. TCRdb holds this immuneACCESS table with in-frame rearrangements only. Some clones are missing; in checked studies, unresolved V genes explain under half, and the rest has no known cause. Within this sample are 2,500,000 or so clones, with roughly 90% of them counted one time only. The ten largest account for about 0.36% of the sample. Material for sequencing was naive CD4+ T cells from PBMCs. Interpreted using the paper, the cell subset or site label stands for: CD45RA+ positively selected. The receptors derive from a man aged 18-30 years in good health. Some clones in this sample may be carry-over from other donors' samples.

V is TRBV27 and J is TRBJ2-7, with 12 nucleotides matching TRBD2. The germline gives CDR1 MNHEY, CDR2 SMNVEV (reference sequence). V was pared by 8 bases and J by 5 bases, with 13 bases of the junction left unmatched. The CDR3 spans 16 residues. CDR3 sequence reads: CASGITPSGRGDEQYF. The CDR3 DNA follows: TGTGCCAGCGGGATTACACCTAGCGGGAGGGGGGACGAGCAGTACTTC.

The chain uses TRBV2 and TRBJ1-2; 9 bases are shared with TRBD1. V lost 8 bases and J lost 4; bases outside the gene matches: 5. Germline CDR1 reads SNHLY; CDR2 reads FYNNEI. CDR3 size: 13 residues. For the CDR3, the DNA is TGTGCCAGCCGGGGGACAGGGATCTATGGCTACACCTTC. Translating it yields CASRGTGIYGYTF.

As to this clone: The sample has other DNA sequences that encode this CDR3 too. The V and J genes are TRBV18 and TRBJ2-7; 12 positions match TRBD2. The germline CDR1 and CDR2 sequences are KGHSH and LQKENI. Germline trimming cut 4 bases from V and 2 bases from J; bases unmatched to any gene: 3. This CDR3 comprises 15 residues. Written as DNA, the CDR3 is TGTGCCAGCTCACTACTAGCGGGAGGAACCTACGAGCAGTACTTC. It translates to CASSLLAGGTYEQYF.

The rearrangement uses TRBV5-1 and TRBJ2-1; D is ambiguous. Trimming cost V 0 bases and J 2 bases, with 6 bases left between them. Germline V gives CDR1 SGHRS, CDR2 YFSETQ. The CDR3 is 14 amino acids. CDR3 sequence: CASSLAPTYNEQFF. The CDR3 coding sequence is TGCGCCAGCAGCTTGGCACCAACCTACAATGAGCAGTTCTTC.

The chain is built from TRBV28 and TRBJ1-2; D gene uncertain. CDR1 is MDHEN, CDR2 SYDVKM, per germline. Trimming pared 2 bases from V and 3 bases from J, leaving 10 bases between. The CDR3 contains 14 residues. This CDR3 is CASSLAYGYYGYTF. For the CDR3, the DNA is TGTGCCAGCAGTTTAGCTTACGGTTACTATGGCTACACCTTC.

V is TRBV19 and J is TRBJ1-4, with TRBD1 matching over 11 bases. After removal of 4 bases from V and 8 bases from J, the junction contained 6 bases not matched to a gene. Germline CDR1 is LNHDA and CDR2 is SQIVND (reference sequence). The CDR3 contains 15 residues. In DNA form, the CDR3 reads TGTGCCAGTAGTACTGCCGGGACAGGGGGAGAAAAACTGTTTTTT. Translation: CASSTAGTGGEKLFF.

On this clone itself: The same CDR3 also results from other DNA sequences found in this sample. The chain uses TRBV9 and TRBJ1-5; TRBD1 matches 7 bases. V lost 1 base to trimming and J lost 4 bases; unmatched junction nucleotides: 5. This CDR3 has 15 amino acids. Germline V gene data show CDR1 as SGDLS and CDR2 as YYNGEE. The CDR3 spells CASSVTGTANQPQHF. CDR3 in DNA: TGTGCCAGCAGCGTAACCGGGACAGCAAATCAGCCCCAGCATTTT.

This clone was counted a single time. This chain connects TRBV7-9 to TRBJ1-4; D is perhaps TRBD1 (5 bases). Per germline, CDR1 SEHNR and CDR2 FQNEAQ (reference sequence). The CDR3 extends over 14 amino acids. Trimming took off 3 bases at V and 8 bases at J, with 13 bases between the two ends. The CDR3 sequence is CASSFSDTREKLFF. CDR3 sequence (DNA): TGTGCCAGCAGCTTCTCGGACACCAGAGAAAAACTGTTTTTT.

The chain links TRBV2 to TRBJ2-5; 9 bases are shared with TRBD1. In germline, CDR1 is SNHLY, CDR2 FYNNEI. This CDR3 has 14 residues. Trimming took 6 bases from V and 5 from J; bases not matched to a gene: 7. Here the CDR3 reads CASSRTGDGETQYF. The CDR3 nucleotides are TGTGCCAGCAGCCGGACAGGGGACGGGGAGACCCAGTACTTC.

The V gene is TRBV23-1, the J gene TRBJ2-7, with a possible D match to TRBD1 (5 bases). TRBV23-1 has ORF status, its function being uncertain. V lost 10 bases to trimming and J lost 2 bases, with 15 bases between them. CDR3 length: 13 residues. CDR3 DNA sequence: TGCGCCATCGCGATCCAGACAGCCTACGAGCAGTACTTC. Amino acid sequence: CAIAIQTAYEQYF.

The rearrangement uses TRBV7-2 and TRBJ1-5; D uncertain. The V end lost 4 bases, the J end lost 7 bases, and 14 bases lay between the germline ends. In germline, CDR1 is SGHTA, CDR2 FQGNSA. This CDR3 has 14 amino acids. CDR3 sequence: CASSYGLTGQPQHF. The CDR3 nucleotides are TGTGCCAGCAGCTACGGACTTACCGGACAGCCCCAGCATTTT.

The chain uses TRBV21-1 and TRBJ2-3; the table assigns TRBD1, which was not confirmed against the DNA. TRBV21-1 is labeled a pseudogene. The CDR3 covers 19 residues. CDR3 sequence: CASSSTGIDHWSSTDTQYF. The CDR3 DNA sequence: TGTGCCAGCAGCTCTACAGGGATCGACCATTGGTCTAGCACAGATACGCAGTATTTT.

CDR3 in DNA: TGCAGCTCTAGCGGGAGGGCGTACAATGAGCAGTTCTTC. Its translation is CSSSGRAYNEQFF. The chain combines TRBV29-1 with TRBJ2-1; 12 nucleotides line up with TRBD2. Germline V lookup: CDR1 SQVTM, CDR2 ANQGSEA. The junction had 3 bases not matched to a gene; V was cut back by 8 bases and J by 4 bases. This CDR3 region has 13 residues.

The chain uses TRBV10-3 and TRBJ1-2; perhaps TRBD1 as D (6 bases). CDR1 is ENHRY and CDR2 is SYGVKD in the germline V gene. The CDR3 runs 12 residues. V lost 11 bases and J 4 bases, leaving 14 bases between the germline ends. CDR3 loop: CASATGGYGYTF. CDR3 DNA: TGTGCCTCTGCGACAGGAGGCTATGGCTACACCTTC.

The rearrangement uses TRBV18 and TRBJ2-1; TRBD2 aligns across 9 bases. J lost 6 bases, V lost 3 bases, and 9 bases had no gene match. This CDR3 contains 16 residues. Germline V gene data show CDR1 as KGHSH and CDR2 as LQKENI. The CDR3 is CASSPIGGGLANEQFF. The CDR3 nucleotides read TGTGCCAGCTCACCGATAGGAGGGGGACTAGCCAATGAGCAGTTCTTC. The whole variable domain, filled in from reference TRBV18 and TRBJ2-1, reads NAGVMQNPRHLVRRRGQEARLRCSPMKGHSHVYWYRQLPEEGLKFMVYLQKENIIDESGMPKERFSAEFPKEGPSILRIQQVVRGDSAAYFCASSPIGGGLANEQFFGPGTRLTVL.

CDR3 in amino acids: CASSLSEREWGDAYEQYF. DNA of the CDR3: TGTGCCAGCAGCTTATCGGAGCGGGAGTGGGGTGACGCCTACGAGCAGTACTTC. J is TRBJ2-7 and V is TRBV7-3, with TRBD2 matching over 8 bases. Trimming at V came to 2 bases and at J to 2 bases, leaving 14 bases not matched to a gene. The germline V gene encodes CDR1 SGHTA and CDR2 FQGTGA. CDR3 length: 18 amino acids.

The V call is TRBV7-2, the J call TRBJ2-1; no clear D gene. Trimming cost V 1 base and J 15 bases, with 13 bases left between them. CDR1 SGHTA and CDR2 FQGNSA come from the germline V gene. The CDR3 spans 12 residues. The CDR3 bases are TGTGCCAGCAGCTTAGTGGGGAATACGAGGTTCTTC. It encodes CASSLVGNTRFF.

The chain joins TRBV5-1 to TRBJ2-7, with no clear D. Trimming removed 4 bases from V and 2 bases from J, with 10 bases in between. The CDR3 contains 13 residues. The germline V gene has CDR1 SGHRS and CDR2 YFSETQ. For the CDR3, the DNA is TGCGCCAGCAGCGGGGAAACCACCTACGAGCAGTACTTC. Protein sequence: CASSGETTYEQYF.

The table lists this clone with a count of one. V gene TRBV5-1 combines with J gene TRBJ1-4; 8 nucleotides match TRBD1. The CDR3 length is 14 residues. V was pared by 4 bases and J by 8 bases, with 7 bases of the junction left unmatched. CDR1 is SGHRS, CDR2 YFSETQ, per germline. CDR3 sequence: CASSEQGVSEKLFF. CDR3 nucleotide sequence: TGCGCCAGCAGCGAACAGGGGGTGTCGGAAAAACTGTTTTTT.

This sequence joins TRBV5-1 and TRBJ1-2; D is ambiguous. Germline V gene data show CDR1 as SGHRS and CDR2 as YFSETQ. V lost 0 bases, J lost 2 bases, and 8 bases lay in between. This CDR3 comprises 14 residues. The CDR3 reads CASSLVPINYGYTF. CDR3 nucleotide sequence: TGCGCCAGCAGCTTGGTACCGATCAACTATGGCTACACCTTC.

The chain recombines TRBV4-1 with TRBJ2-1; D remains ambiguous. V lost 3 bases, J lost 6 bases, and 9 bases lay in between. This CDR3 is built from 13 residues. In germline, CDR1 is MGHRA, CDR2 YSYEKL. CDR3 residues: CASSHPPGNEQFF. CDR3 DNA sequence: TGCGCCAGCAGCCACCCCCCGGGCAATGAGCAGTTCTTC.

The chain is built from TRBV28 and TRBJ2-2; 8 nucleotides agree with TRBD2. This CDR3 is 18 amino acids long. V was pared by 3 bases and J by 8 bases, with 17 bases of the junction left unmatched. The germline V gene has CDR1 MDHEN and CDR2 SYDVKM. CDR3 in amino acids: CASSFPTGTRGNKGELFF. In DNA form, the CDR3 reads TGTGCCAGCAGTTTCCCCACCGGGACTAGAGGGAATAAGGGGGAGCTGTTTTTT.

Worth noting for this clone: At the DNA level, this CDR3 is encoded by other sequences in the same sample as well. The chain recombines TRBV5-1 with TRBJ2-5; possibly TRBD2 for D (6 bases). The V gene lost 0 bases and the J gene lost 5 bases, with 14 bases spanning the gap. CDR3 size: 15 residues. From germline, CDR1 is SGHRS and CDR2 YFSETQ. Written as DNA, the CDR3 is TGCGCCAGCAGCTTGGCCGCAGGAGGAGGGGAGACCCAGTACTTC. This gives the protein CASSLAAGGGETQYF.

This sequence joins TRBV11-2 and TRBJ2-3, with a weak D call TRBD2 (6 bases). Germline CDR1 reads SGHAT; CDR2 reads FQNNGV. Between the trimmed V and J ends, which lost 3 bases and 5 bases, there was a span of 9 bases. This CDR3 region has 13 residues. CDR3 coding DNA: TGTGCCAGCAGCTTCCCGGGACTAGATACGCAGTATTTT. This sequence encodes CASSFPGLDTQYF.

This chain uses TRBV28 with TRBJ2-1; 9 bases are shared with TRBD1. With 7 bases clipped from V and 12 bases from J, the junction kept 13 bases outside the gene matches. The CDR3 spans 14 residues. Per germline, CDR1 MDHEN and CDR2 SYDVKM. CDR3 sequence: CASTRNRGQVAQFF. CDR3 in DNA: TGTGCCAGCACCAGGAACAGGGGGCAAGTAGCGCAGTTCTTC.